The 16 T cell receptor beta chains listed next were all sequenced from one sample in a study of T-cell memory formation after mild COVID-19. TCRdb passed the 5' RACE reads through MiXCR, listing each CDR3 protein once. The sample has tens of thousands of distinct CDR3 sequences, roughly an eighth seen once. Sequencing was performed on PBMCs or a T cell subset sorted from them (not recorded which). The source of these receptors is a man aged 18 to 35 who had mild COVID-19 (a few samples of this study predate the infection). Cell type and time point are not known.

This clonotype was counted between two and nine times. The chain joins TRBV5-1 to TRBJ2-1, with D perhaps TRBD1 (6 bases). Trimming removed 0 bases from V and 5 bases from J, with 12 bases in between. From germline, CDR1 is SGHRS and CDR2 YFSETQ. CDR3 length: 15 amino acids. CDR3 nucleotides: TGCGCCAGCAGCTTGGTGGTGGGGGCCAACAATGAGCAGTTCTTC. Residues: CASSLVVGANNEQFF.

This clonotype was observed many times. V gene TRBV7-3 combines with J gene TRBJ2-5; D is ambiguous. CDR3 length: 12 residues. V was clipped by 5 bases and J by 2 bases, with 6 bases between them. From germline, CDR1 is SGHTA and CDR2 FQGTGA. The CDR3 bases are TGTGCCAGCAGCCCCGGACAAGAGACCCAGTACTTC. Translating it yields CASSPGQETQYF. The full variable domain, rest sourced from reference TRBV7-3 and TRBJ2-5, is GAGVSQTPSNKVTEKGKYVELRCDPISGHTALYWYRQSLGQGPEFLIYFQGTGAADDSGLPNDRFFAVRPEGSVSTLKIQRTERGDSAVYLCASSPGQETQYFGPGTRLLVL.

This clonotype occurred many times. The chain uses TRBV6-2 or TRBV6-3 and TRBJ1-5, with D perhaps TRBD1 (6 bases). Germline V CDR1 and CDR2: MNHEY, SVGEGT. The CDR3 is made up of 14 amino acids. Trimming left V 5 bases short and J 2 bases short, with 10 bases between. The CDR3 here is CASSAGAGNQPQHF. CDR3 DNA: TGTGCCAGCAGTGCAGGGGCAGGCAATCAGCCCCAGCATTTT.

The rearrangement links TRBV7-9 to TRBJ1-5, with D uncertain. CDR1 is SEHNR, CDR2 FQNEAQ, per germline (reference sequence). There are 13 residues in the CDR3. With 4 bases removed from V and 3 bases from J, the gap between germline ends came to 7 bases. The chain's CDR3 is CASSWDFNQPQHF. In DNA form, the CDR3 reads TGTGCCAGCAGCTGGGATTTCAATCAGCCCCAGCATTTT.

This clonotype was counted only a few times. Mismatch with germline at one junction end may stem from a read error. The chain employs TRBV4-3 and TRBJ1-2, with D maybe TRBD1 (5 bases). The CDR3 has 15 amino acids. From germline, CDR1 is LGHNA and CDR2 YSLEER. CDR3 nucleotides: TGCGCCAGCAGCCAAGATTGGGGGGGGAACTCTGGCTACACCTTC. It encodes CASSQDWGGNSGYTF.

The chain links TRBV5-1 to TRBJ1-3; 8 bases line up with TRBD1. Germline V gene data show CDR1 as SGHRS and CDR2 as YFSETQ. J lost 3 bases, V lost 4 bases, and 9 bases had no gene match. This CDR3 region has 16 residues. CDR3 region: CASSLGQGASGNTIYF. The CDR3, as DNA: TGCGCCAGCAGCCTGGGGCAGGGGGCAAGTGGAAACACCATATATTTT.

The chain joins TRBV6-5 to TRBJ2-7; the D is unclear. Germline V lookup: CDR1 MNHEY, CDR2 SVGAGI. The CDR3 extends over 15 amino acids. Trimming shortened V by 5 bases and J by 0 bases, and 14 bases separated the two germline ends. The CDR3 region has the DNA TGTGCCAGCAGTCGAACGACTCCTAGCTCCTACGAGCAGTACTTC. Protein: CASSRTTPSSYEQYF.

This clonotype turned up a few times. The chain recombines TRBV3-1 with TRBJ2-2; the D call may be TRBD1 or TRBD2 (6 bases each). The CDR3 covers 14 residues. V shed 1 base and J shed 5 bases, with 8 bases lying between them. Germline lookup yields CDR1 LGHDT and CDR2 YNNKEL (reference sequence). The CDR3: CASSQGGATGELFF. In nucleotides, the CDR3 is TGTGCCAGCAGCCAAGGGGGGGCAACCGGGGAGCTGTTTTTT.

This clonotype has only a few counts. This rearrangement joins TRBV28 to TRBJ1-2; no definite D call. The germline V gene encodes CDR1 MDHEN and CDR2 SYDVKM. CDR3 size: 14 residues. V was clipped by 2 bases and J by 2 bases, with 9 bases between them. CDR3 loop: CASSLVGGNYGYTF. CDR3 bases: TGTGCCAGCAGTTTAGTCGGTGGGAACTATGGCTACACCTTC.

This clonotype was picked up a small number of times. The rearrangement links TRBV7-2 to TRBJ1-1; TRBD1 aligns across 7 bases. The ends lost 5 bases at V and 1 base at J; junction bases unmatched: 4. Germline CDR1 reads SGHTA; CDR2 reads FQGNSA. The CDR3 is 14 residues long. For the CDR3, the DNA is TGTGCCAGCAGCGAGGGACAGACGAACACTGAAGCTTTCTTT. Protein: CASSEGQTNTEAFF.

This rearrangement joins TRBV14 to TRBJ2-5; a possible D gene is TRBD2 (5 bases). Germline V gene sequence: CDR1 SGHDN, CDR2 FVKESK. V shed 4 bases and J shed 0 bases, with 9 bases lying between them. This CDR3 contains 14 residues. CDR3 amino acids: CASSPARDQETQYF. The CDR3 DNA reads TGTGCCAGCAGCCCGGCGCGGGACCAAGAGACCCAGTACTTC.

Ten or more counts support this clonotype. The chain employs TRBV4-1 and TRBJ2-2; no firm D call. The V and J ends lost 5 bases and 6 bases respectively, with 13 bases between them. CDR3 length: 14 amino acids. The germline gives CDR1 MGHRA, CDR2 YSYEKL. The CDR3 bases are TGCGCCAGCAGCGCGATAGGATCCGCCGGGGAGCTGTTTTTT. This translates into CASSAIGSAGELFF.

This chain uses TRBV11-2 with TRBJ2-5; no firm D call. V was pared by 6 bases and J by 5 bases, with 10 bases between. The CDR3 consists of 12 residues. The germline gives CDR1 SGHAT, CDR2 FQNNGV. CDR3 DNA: TGTGCCAGCAGGACCGCCACGGAGACCCAGTACTTC. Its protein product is CASRTATETQYF.

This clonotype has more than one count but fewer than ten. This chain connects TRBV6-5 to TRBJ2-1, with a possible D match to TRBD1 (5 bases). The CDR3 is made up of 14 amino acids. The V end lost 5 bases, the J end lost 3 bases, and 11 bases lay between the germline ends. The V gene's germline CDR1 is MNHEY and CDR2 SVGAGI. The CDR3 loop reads CASSPDTDYNEQFF. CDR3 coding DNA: TGTGCCAGCAGTCCGGACACCGACTACAATGAGCAGTTCTTC.

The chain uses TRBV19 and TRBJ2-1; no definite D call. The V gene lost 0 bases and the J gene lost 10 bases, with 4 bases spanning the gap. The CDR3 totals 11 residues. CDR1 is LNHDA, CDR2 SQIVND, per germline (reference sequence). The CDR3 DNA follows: TGTGCCAGTAGTATAGATACAGAGCAGTTCTTC. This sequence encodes CASSIDTEQFF.

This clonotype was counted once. The CDR3 here is CASSSGQLFYGYTF. CDR3 coding DNA: TGCGCCAGCAGCTCGGGACAGCTCTTCTATGGCTACACCTTC. V gene TRBV5-1 combines with J gene TRBJ1-2; the match to TRBD1 covers 7 bases. The CDR3 has 14 amino acids. The germline gives CDR1 SGHRS, CDR2 YFSETQ. The junction had 6 bases not matched to a gene; V was cut back by 3 bases and J by 4 bases.